These 32 T cell receptor beta chains were all obtained from the same sample, sequenced in a study of T cell responses to AZD1222 COVID-19 vaccine. Only in-frame clones appear in the TCRdb table, and some are missing; sequencing was by immunoSEQ multiplex PCR. Found here are 150,000 to 200,000 clones, roughly nine tenths of them singletons; the top ten hold 1.5% to 2%. Source: peripheral blood, taken 28 days after the second AZD1222 dose. The receptors originated from an adult who received the AZD1222 COVID-19 vaccine.

The chain links TRBV2 to TRBJ1-6; D is uncertain. The germline gives CDR1 SNHLY, CDR2 FYNNEI. The CDR3 extends over 13 amino acids. The V gene lost 2 bases and the J gene lost 12 bases, with 11 bases spanning the gap. This CDR3 reads CASSESSGRPLHF. The CDR3 DNA is TGTGCCAGCAGTGAATCCAGTGGCAGACCCCTCCACTTT.

This sequence joins TRBV6-5 and TRBJ1-1; D uncertain. This CDR3 has 15 amino acids. CDR1 MNHEY and CDR2 SVGAGI come from the germline V gene. With 2 bases removed from V and 4 bases from J, the gap between germline ends came to 14 bases. CDR3 in DNA: TGTGCCAGCAGTTACGAGGGCGGCCGAGGCACTGAAGCTTTCTTT. It codes for CASSYEGGRGTEAFF.

In DNA, the CDR3 is TGTGCCAGCAGCCGGATAACCGGCCGGGGCTATGGCTACACCTTC. It translates to CASSRITGRGYGYTF. This chain joins TRBV14 and TRBJ1-2; D uncertain. V gave up 4 bases and J gave up 4 bases, with 16 bases separating them. The CDR3 has 15 residues. Germline CDR1 reads SGHDN; CDR2 reads FVKESK.

The chain recombines TRBV19 with TRBJ1-5; D may be TRBD1 (6 bases). CDR3 length: 13 amino acids. Between the trimmed V and J ends, which lost 5 bases and 4 bases, there was a span of 9 bases. Germline CDR1 is LNHDA and CDR2 is SQIVND (reference sequence). The CDR3 reads CASSSQGNQPQHF. CDR3 bases: TGTGCCAGTAGTTCTCAGGGGAATCAGCCCCAGCATTTT. Full variable domain (remainder filled in from reference TRBV19 and TRBJ1-5): DGGITQSPKYLFRKEGQNVTLSCEQNLNHDAMYWYRQDPGQGLRLIYYSQIVNDFQKGDIAEGYSVSREKKESFPLTVTSAQKNPTAFYLCASSSQGNQPQHFGDGTRLSIL.

This clone was recorded only once. This same CDR3 is encoded by further DNA sequences in the sample. The chain has TRBV6-5 and TRBJ1-5; D uncertain. V lost 6 bases, J lost 1 base, and 7 bases lay in between. The germline gives CDR1 MNHEY, CDR2 SVGAGI. This CDR3 has 13 amino acids. CDR3 bases: TGTGCCAGCAGGATTCAGAGCAATCAGCCCCAGCATTTT. Protein: CASRIQSNQPQHF.

V usage is TRBV7-9 and J usage is TRBJ1-1, with no clear D. The CDR3 is 16 amino acids. Trimming removed 0 bases from V and 1 base from J, with 12 bases in between. In germline, CDR1 is SEHNR, CDR2 FQNEAQ (reference sequence). CDR3 DNA sequence: TGTGCCAGCAGCTTAGCAGGAGGAAGACCGAACACTGAAGCTTTCTTT. Protein sequence: CASSLAGGRPNTEAFF.

This sequence joins TRBV24-1 and TRBJ2-5, with TRBD1 as a possible D gene (6 bases). Trimming removed 3 bases from V and 3 bases from J, with 7 bases in between. Germline-derived CDR1 and CDR2 are KGHDR and SFDVKD. The CDR3 totals 13 residues. Written as DNA, the CDR3 is TGTGCCACCAGTGATCGGACAGAAGAGACCCAGTACTTC. Translated, it gives CATSDRTEETQYF.

The V and J genes are TRBV6-6 and TRBJ2-5; D gene ambiguous. The CDR3 has 12 amino acids. Trimming removed 5 bases at V and 5 bases at J, with 9 bases between. Germline loops: CDR1 MNHNY, CDR2 SVGAGI (reference sequence). The DNA of the CDR3 is TGTGCCAGCAGTACCCCTCGCGAGACCCAGTACTTC. Its protein is CASSTPRETQYF.

The CDR3 DNA reads TGTGCCAGCAGCCAAGCCGGACGGAACAGGGGGATTGGCTACACCTTC. Protein: CASSQAGRNRGIGYTF. This rearrangement joins TRBV4-2 to TRBJ1-2, with TRBD1 matching 8 bases. The ends lost 1 base at V and 7 bases at J; junction bases unmatched: 11. Germline CDR1 LGHNA, CDR2 YNFKEQ. The CDR3 loop spans 16 amino acids.

This chain links TRBV9 with TRBJ2-3; D is possibly TRBD2 (7 bases). Trimming removed 1 base at V and 3 bases at J, with 15 bases between. This CDR3 has 16 residues. In germline, CDR1 is SGDLS, CDR2 YYNGEE. Written as DNA, the CDR3 is TGTGCCAGCAGCGTAAGGGGGGGGACGGTTACAGATACGCAGTATTTT. Protein: CASSVRGGTVTDTQYF.

The rearrangement links TRBV9 to TRBJ1-3; maybe TRBD1 (6 bases). Per the germline V gene, CDR1 is SGDLS and CDR2 is YYNGEE. V was cut by 3 bases and J by 6 bases, with 13 bases left in between. This CDR3 has 14 amino acids. The CDR3 reads CASSATGAQNTIYF. CDR3 bases: TGTGCCAGCAGCGCGACGGGGGCGCAAAACACCATATATTTT.

This chain joins TRBV5-1 and TRBJ1-1, with D possibly matching TRBD1 (5 bases). The V and J ends lost 0 bases and 4 bases respectively, with 13 bases between them. Germline V gene lookup returns CDR1 SGHRS and CDR2 YFSETQ. CDR3 length equals 15 residues. CDR3 residues: CASSLGDLPRTEAFF. As DNA, the CDR3 is TGCGCCAGCAGCTTGGGGGACCTTCCGCGCACTGAAGCTTTCTTT.

The chain uses TRBV7-6 and TRBJ2-2; 9 nucleotides match TRBD1. Germline CDR1 SGHVS, CDR2 FNYEAQ. The V gene end was trimmed by 3 bases and the J gene end by 0 bases; junction bases not matched to a gene: 5. The CDR3 is 17 residues long. The CDR3 nucleotides are TGTGCCAGCAGCTTCCCCCGGACAGGGGCGAACACCGGGGAGCTGTTTTTT. It is translated as CASSFPRTGANTGELFF.

This chain links TRBV2 with TRBJ2-5; no definite D call. Trimming stripped 3 bases from V and 1 base from J, with 9 bases between. CDR3 size: 14 residues. From germline, CDR1 is SNHLY and CDR2 FYNNEI. The CDR3: CASSDLEIQETQYF. CDR3 DNA: TGTGCCAGCAGTGATTTGGAGATCCAAGAGACCCAGTACTTC.

This clone was counted once. The chain joins TRBV7-9 to TRBJ2-7; the match to TRBD2 covers 9 bases. This CDR3 has 16 amino acids. V was pared by 5 bases and J by 0 bases, with 8 bases of the junction left unmatched. Germline CDR1 SEHNR, CDR2 FQNEAQ (reference sequence). DNA of the CDR3: TGTGCCAGCAGCCCCCTGACTAGCGGAGGCTCCTACGAGCAGTACTTC. It encodes CASSPLTSGGSYEQYF.

The chain is built from TRBV6-2 or TRBV6-3 and TRBJ2-7; D gene uncertain. CDR1 is MNHEY and CDR2 is SVGEGT in the germline V gene. This CDR3 has 16 amino acids. Trimming left V 4 bases short and J 2 bases short, with 18 bases between. The CDR3: CASSFPRSAGTYEQYF. Here the CDR3 DNA reads TGTGCCAGCAGTTTCCCGAGGTCCGCCGGTACCTACGAGCAGTACTTC.

The DNA of the CDR3 is TGTGCCAGCAGCCCAGGGGGGGGCGAGACCCAGTACTTC. Translated, it gives CASSPGGGETQYF. The chain is built from TRBV7-2 and TRBJ2-5; D is tentatively TRBD1 or TRBD2 (7 bases each). Trimming took off 5 bases at V and 5 bases at J, with 12 bases between the two ends. Germline V gene lookup returns CDR1 SGHTA and CDR2 FQGNSA. The CDR3 consists of 13 residues.

This clone was seen only a few times. V gene TRBV7-3 combines with J gene TRBJ1-1; TRBD1 aligns across 7 bases. V gave up 5 bases and J gave up 1 base; unmatched junction bases: 4. This CDR3 has 14 amino acids. The germline V gene has CDR1 SGHTA and CDR2 FQGTGA. The CDR3 loop is CASSTPGGNTEAFF. In nucleotides, the CDR3 is TGTGCCAGCAGCACACCAGGGGGGAACACTGAAGCTTTCTTT.

This clone was detected only once. V is TRBV27 and J is TRBJ2-7; no firm D call. CDR3 length equals 13 residues. V was pared by 4 bases and J by 0 bases, with 7 bases between. From germline, CDR1 is MNHEY and CDR2 SMNVEV (reference sequence). Here the CDR3 reads CASSSLLSYEQYF. CDR3 nucleotide sequence: TGTGCCAGCAGTTCCCTGCTCTCCTACGAGCAGTACTTC.

The genes are TRBV11-2 and TRBJ2-2; 9 nucleotides line up with TRBD1. Germline assignment: CDR1 SGHAT and CDR2 FQNNGV. This CDR3 contains 15 residues. V trimming: 0 bases; J trimming: 13 bases; junction bases outside the gene matches: 9. CDR3 loop: CASSLDPGQGRRLFF. CDR3 coding DNA: TGTGCCAGCAGCTTAGATCCGGGACAGGGACGAAGGCTGTTTTTT. The whole variable domain, remainder taken from reference TRBV11-2 and TRBJ2-2, is EAGVAQSPRYKIIEKRQSVAFWCNPISGHATLYWYQQILGQGPKLLIQFQNNGVVDDSQLPKDRFSAERLKGVDSTLKIQPAKLEDSAVYLCASSLDPGQGRRLFFGEGSRLTVL.

The rearrangement uses TRBV11-2 and TRBJ1-1; unclear D gene. This CDR3 is 13 amino acids long. V dropped 5 bases and J dropped 2 bases, with 9 bases sitting between them. CDR1 is SGHAT, CDR2 FQNNGV, per germline. The CDR3 DNA is TGTGCCAGCAGCCAACTTATAAACACTGAAGCTTTCTTT. This gives the protein CASSQLINTEAFF.

Written as DNA, the CDR3 is TGTGCCAGCAGTCAAATTTCCGGGACCCCCTACGAGCAGTACTTC. Its translation is CASSQISGTPYEQYF. This chain uses TRBV27 with TRBJ2-7; D is perhaps TRBD1 or TRBD2 (5 bases each). Trimming removed 5 bases from V and 2 bases from J, with 16 bases in between. CDR1 MNHEY and CDR2 SMNVEV come from the germline V gene (reference sequence). The CDR3 contains 15 residues.

The rearrangement links TRBV7-3 to TRBJ2-3, with 10 nucleotides matching TRBD2. CDR3 length equals 19 residues. Germline-derived CDR1 and CDR2 are SGHTA and FQGTGA. With V trimmed by 5 bases and J by 6 bases, 20 bases remained unmatched. The CDR3 nucleotides are TGTGCCAGCAGCCCGGGACGCACCGGGACTAGCGTCTCCTGGGATACGCAGTATTTT. It encodes CASSPGRTGTSVSWDTQYF.

The chain joins TRBV7-2 to TRBJ2-5, with TRBD1 matching over 7 bases. CDR1 is SGHTA, CDR2 FQGNSA, per germline. V gave up 5 bases and J gave up 9 bases; unmatched junction bases: 12. The CDR3 is 14 amino acids. The CDR3 loop is CASSTDRSGKAQYF. The DNA for the CDR3 is TGTGCCAGCAGCACGGACAGGTCCGGTAAGGCCCAGTACTTC.

The chain has TRBV19 and TRBJ1-2; 8 positions agree with TRBD1. CDR1 is LNHDA and CDR2 is SQIVND in the germline V gene (reference sequence). J was trimmed by 7 bases and V by 6 bases; bases with no gene match: 10. CDR3 length: 14 amino acids. The CDR3: CASRDGQGGPGYTF. Written as DNA, the CDR3 is TGTGCCAGTAGGGACGGACAGGGTGGTCCTGGCTACACCTTC.

The chain has TRBV5-4 and TRBJ2-3, with D possibly matching TRBD1 (6 bases). CDR3 length: 15 residues. Trimming stripped 0 bases from V and 4 bases from J, with 12 bases between. Per germline, CDR1 SGHNT and CDR2 YYREEE (reference sequence). Here the CDR3 reads CASSLAGARPDTQYF. DNA of the CDR3: TGTGCCAGCAGCTTGGCAGGGGCCAGACCAGATACGCAGTATTTT.

This clone was observed once. The CDR3 region has the DNA TGTGCCAGCAGCGTCGGGGATACAGGGGTGGAGGGAGCTTTCTTT. Amino acids: CASSVGDTGVEGAFF. The chain carries TRBV9 and TRBJ1-1; TRBD1 matches 7 bases. Germline V gives CDR1 SGDLS, CDR2 YYNGEE. The trim removed 2 bases at V and 10 bases at J, leaving 14 bases unmatched. The CDR3 is 15 residues long. Together with reference TRBV9 and TRBJ1-1, the CDR3 gives the full variable domain: DSGVTQTPKHLITATGQRVTLRCSPRSGDLSVYWYQQSLDQGLQFLIQYYNGEERAKGNILERFSAQQFPDLHSELNLSSLELGDSALYFCASSVGDTGVEGAFFGQGTRLTVV.

The chain couples TRBV2 to TRBJ1-6, with D uncertain. CDR3 size: 13 residues. CDR1 and CDR2 (germline): SNHLY, FYNNEI. With 11 bases removed from V and 10 bases from J, the gap between germline ends came to 18 bases. Here the CDR3 reads CAVQSREESPLHF. CDR3 nucleotides: TGTGCCGTACAGTCGCGGGAGGAATCACCCCTCCACTTT.

This chain connects TRBV19 to TRBJ1-2; D is unclear. V gave up 6 bases and J gave up 0 bases, with 8 bases separating them. The CDR3 has 13 residues. From germline, CDR1 is LNHDA and CDR2 SQIVND (reference sequence). The CDR3 here is CASSLETNYGYTF. The DNA of the CDR3 is TGTGCCAGTAGCCTCGAAACTAACTATGGCTACACCTTC. Based on the CDR3 plus reference TRBV19 and TRBJ1-2, the full variable domain is DGGITQSPKYLFRKEGQNVTLSCEQNLNHDAMYWYRQDPGQGLRLIYYSQIVNDFQKGDIAEGYSVSREKKESFPLTVTSAQKNPTAFYLCASSLETNYGYTFGSGTRLTVV.

This chain uses TRBV3-1 (or the pseudogene TRBV3-2) with TRBJ2-5, with TRBD2 matching 10 bases. CDR1 and CDR2 (germline): LGHDT, YNNKEL (reference sequence). The CDR3 loop spans 15 amino acids. V shed 5 bases, J shed 5 bases, and the junction held 8 bases outside the gene matches. The CDR3 protein is CASSLQRGGGETQYF. The CDR3 region has the DNA TGTGCCAGCAGCTTGCAGCGGGGGGGCGGTGAGACCCAGTACTTC.

The chain joins TRBV27 to TRBJ2-2, with D unclear. The CDR3 contains 13 residues. The germline V gene has CDR1 MNHEY and CDR2 SMNVEV (reference sequence). V lost 2 bases and J lost 4, with 5 bases in between. This CDR3 reads CASSLLSTGELFF. The CDR3 nucleotides read TGTGCCAGCAGTTTACTGTCCACCGGGGAGCTGTTTTTT.

The genes are TRBV28 and TRBJ1-5; 9 positions match TRBD1. The CDR3 consists of 16 residues. J gave up 0 bases and V 6 bases, and 6 bases lay outside the gene matches. Germline V gives CDR1 MDHEN, CDR2 SYDVKM. The CDR3 is CASRGQGWYSNQPQHF. DNA for the CDR3: TGTGCCAGCAGGGGACAGGGCTGGTATAGCAATCAGCCCCAGCATTTT.